These 25 T cell receptor beta chains originate from one sample sequenced in a study of blood T cells in healthy people across ages. For the second PCR, which ran for roughly 7 to 11 cycles, a sample-barcoded 5' primer and a J-beta primer mix were used. TCRdb used MiXCR to reprocess the 5' RACE reads, holding one entry per CDR3 protein. Of more than 1 million distinct CDR3 sequences in the sample, 45% were seen once. The material sequenced was blood. These receptors came from a woman aged 55-70 years in good health.

The chain has TRBV20-1 and TRBJ2-1; D is unclear. Gene TRBJ2-7 matches the end of the DNA better, so the J call may be wrong. The CDR3 has 16 residues. Germline V gene sequence: CDR1 DFQATT, CDR2 SNEGSKA (reference sequence). DNA for the CDR3: TGCAGTGCTAGAGATCCGTCGAATCCGAAATACAATGAGCAGTACTTC. Protein: CSARDPSNPKYNEQYF.

A remark on this clonotype: At one end, the junction sequence differs from germline, possibly due to a read error. V usage is TRBV24-1 and J usage is TRBJ1-2, with TRBD1 as a possible D gene (6 bases). Germline loops: CDR1 KGHDR, CDR2 SFDVKD. This CDR3 spans 17 amino acids. CDR3 nucleotides: TGTGCCACCAGTGATCACACGACCCGGGACACCAACTATGACTACACCTTC. Translation gives CATSDHTTRDTNYDYTF.

The chain combines TRBV7-2 with TRBJ1-2; 7 bases fit TRBD1. Germline V CDR1 and CDR2: SGHTA, FQGNSA. With 5 bases clipped from V and 9 bases from J, the junction kept 9 bases outside the gene matches. The length of the CDR3 is 13 residues. CDR3 in amino acids: CASSLGGTVSYTF. The CDR3 DNA reads TGTGCCAGCAGCCTAGGAGGGACAGTAAGCTACACCTTC.

The V gene is TRBV18, the J gene TRBJ2-1; maybe TRBD1 (6 bases). Germline V gene sequence: CDR1 KGHSH, CDR2 LQKENI. Trimming cost V 0 bases and J 6 bases, with 15 bases left between them. CDR3 size: 16 residues. As DNA, the CDR3 is TGTGCCAGCTCACCACCGTCCAGGCTAGGGGGCAATGAGCAGTTCTTC. Amino acids: CASSPPSRLGGNEQFF.

The table lists this clonotype with a few counts. For the CDR3, the DNA is TGTGCCAGCAGCCTCAGACATGGGGGGACCCAGTACTTC. Encoded protein: CASSLRHGGTQYF. This rearrangement joins TRBV9 to TRBJ2-5; D may correspond to TRBD1 or TRBD2 (5 bases each). The length of the CDR3 is 13 residues. The ends were cut back, 4 bases at V and 7 bases at J, with 14 bases in the middle. Looked up from germline, CDR1 is SGDLS and CDR2 is YYNGEE.

CDR3 residues: CASSSAGTWTQYF. The DNA for the CDR3 is TGTGCCAGCAGCTCCGCCGGGACTTGGACCCAGTACTTC. The V gene is TRBV7-9, the J gene TRBJ2-5; D is possibly TRBD2 (6 bases). The V gene lost 4 bases and the J gene lost 7 bases, with 13 bases spanning the gap. Germline V CDR1 and CDR2: SEHNR, FQNEAQ (reference sequence). There are 13 residues in the CDR3.

The gene calls are TRBV5-1 and TRBJ2-1; no reliable D call. CDR1 and CDR2 from the germline V gene are SGHRS and YFSETQ. The CDR3 has 15 residues. V dropped 0 bases and J dropped 7 bases, with 14 bases sitting between them. CDR3 nucleotides: TGCGCCAGCAGCTTGGAAGGCGGCCCCCCTAATGAGCAGTTCTTC. Residues: CASSLEGGPPNEQFF.

Concerning this clonotype itself: The junction does not match germline at one end; this may be a read error. The chain has TRBV5-1 and TRBJ1-1; no clear D gene. The CDR3 consists of 15 residues. Germline lookup yields CDR1 SGHRS and CDR2 YFSETQ. CDR3 sequence (DNA): TGCGCCAGCAGTTTGGTGGGCCCGCTTAGCACTGAAGCTTTCTTT. Protein product: CASSLVGPLSTEAFF. The whole variable domain, remainder taken from reference TRBV5-1 and TRBJ1-1, is KAGVTQTPRYLIKTRGQQVTLSCSPISGHRSVSWYQQTPGQGLQFLFEYFSETQRNKGNFPGRFSGRQFSNSRSEMNVSTLELGDSALYLCASSLVGPLSTEAFFGQGTRLTVV.

The chain employs TRBV20-1 and TRBJ2-7; TRBD1 agrees at 8 bases. V dropped 8 bases and J dropped 7; count of bases not matched to a gene: 22. In germline, CDR1 is DFQATT, CDR2 SNEGSKA (reference sequence). CDR3 size: 16 residues. The CDR3 DNA reads as TGCAGTACTATAGACGCCTTGGACAGGGTCGTCAATGAGCAGTACTTC. It specifies CSTIDALDRVVNEQYF.

This clonotype appeared a few times. The chain links TRBV4-1 to TRBJ2-3; 8 bases are a match to TRBD2. V lost 2 bases to trimming and J lost 2 bases; unmatched junction nucleotides: 15. Germline assignment: CDR1 MGHRA and CDR2 YSYEKL. This CDR3 is 19 amino acids long. CDR3 nucleotides: TGCGCCAGCAGCCAAAGAGGGGGACTAGGCGGGGGATCCACAGATACGCAGTATTTT. As protein: CASSQRGGLGGGSTDTQYF.

This clonotype occurred a few times. The gene calls are TRBV12-3 or TRBV12-4 and TRBJ2-7; D might be TRBD1 (6 bases). The CDR3 spans 13 residues. V was clipped by 7 bases and J by 2 bases, with 12 bases between them. The CDR3 spells CASTGQFTYEQYF. The CDR3 nucleotides read TGTGCCAGCACAGGACAGTTTACCTACGAGCAGTACTTC.

V gene TRBV25-1 combines with J gene TRBJ2-1, with 8 bases that match TRBD2. The CDR3 runs 14 residues. Germline-derived CDR1 and CDR2 are MGHDK and SYGVNS. Trimming removed 8 bases from V and 4 bases from J; junction bases left unmatched: 7. The CDR3 nucleotides read TGTGCCAGCCTTAGAGCGGGAGTTTACAATGAGCAGTTCTTC. Protein: CASLRAGVYNEQFF.

This chain links TRBV19 with TRBJ2-7; no clear D gene. The V and J ends lost 8 bases and 5 bases respectively, with 16 bases between them. CDR3 size: 13 residues. The germline CDR1 and CDR2 sequences are LNHDA and SQIVND (reference sequence). CDR3 nucleotides: TGTGCCAGTGCCCAAGGTCGGTGGAACGAGCAGTACTTC. Amino acid sequence: CASAQGRWNEQYF.

About this clonotype itself: The junction departs from the called germline gene at one end, perhaps through a read error. The J gene is TRBJ2-3, the V gene TRBV18, with D possibly matching TRBD2 (5 bases). Germline lookup yields CDR1 KGHSH and CDR2 LQKENI. The length of the CDR3 is 16 residues. Here the CDR3 DNA reads TGTGCCAGCTCACCACCAGTGGGAGCGATCACAAATACGCAGTATTTT. As protein: CASSPPVGAITNTQYF.

The chain uses TRBV27 and TRBJ2-1; TRBD2 aligns across 7 bases. The CDR3 is made up of 16 amino acids. Germline assignment: CDR1 MNHEY and CDR2 SMNVEV (reference sequence). J was trimmed by 8 bases and V by 6 bases; bases with no gene match: 16. As DNA, the CDR3 is TGTGCCAGCAGGCGCGGGAGCTCCTACAGTACGGATGAGCAGTTCTTC. Its protein product is CASRRGSSYSTDEQFF.

This clonotype has just a few counts. The chain has TRBV6-5 and TRBJ2-4; the match to TRBD2 covers 9 bases. The J call may be in error: the DNA end matches TRBJ2-7 better. CDR3 length equals 16 residues. Germline loops: CDR1 MNHEY, CDR2 SVGAGI. The CDR3 reads CASSIHPTSGSYEQYF. In DNA, the CDR3 is TGTGCCAGCAGTATTCACCCGACTAGCGGAAGTTACGAGCAGTACTTC.

In its sample, this clonotype was seen a few times. The V and J genes are TRBV4-1 and TRBJ2-3, with D uncertain. CDR3 length: 15 residues. Looked up from germline, CDR1 is MGHRA and CDR2 is YSYEKL. V shed 1 base and J shed 0 bases, with 8 bases lying between them. The CDR3 protein is CASSQVVSSTDTQYF. The CDR3, as DNA: TGCGCCAGCAGCCAAGTGGTCAGCAGCACAGATACGCAGTATTTT.

The rearrangement links TRBV12-3 or TRBV12-4 to TRBJ2-4; D may correspond to TRBD1 or TRBD2 (6 bases each). The J call could be wrong; TRBJ2-7 is a better fit for the DNA end. The CDR3 consists of 13 residues. The CDR3 DNA sequence: TGTGCCAGCAGTTTACGGGGGCACGACGAGCAGTACTTC. It specifies CASSLRGHDEQYF.

Comment on this clonotype: Its ends do not fully match the called genes, so a read error is possible. The V gene is TRBV4-1, the J gene TRBJ1-1, with 10 bases matching TRBD1. The V gene's germline CDR1 is MGHRA and CDR2 YSYEKL. This CDR3 contains 16 residues. The CDR3 sequence is CACSQHPGTGDTEAFF. As DNA, the CDR3 is TGCGCCTGCAGCCAACACCCCGGGACAGGGGACACTGAAGCTTTCTTT.

This clonotype has only a few counts. The rearrangement joins TRBV3-1 to TRBJ1-2; 7 positions agree with TRBD1. This CDR3 comprises 14 residues. Losses at the gene ends were 0 bases for V and 5 bases for J; bases not matched to a gene: 3. Germline-derived CDR1 and CDR2 are LGHDT and YNNKEL (reference sequence). In DNA, the CDR3 is TGTGCCAGCAGCCAAGACAGGGGGTGGTATGGCTACACCTTC. Protein sequence: CASSQDRGWYGYTF.

The rearrangement joins TRBV7-8 to TRBJ2-3, with D uncertain. Trimming shortened V by 5 bases and J by 3 bases, and 15 bases separated the two germline ends. The CDR3 has 15 residues. The germline CDR1 and CDR2 sequences are SGHVS and FQNEAQ. The CDR3 DNA reads TGTGCCAGCAGCCGGCGACTGGAATCGACAGATACGCAGTATTTT. This encodes CASSRRLESTDTQYF.

This clonotype has just one count. The chain has TRBV27 and TRBJ2-5; D gene uncertain. Germline V gene data show CDR1 as MNHEY and CDR2 as SMNVEV (reference sequence). V was pared by 2 bases and J by 4 bases, with 8 bases between. The CDR3 consists of 13 residues. The CDR3 nucleotides are TGTGCCAGCAGTTTAATGGGCGTAGAGACCCAGTACTTC. Its protein is CASSLMGVETQYF.

This clonotype was seen only a few times. The rearrangement links TRBV27 to TRBJ1-1; D ambiguous. V was trimmed by 5 bases and J by 0 bases, leaving 7 bases between them. The germline V gene encodes CDR1 MNHEY and CDR2 SMNVEV (reference sequence). The CDR3 extends over 13 amino acids. The CDR3 here is CASSRTLNTEAFF. The CDR3 DNA reads TGTGCCAGCAGTAGGACCCTGAACACTGAAGCTTTCTTT.

V and J are TRBV6-5 and TRBJ2-3, with TRBD2 matching 11 bases. Germline V gene sequence: CDR1 MNHEY, CDR2 SVGAGI. V was pared by 5 bases and J by 0 bases, with 16 bases of the junction left unmatched. This CDR3 contains 20 residues. The CDR3 region is CASSLRVLAGGPASTDTQYF. The CDR3 coding sequence is TGTGCCAGCAGTCTACGGGTCCTAGCGGGAGGCCCCGCTAGCACAGATACGCAGTATTTT.

V usage is TRBV12-3 or TRBV12-4 and J usage is TRBJ1-5, with TRBD1 matching over 11 bases. J was trimmed by 3 bases and V by 7 bases; bases with no gene match: 5. The CDR3 is 15 residues long. The CDR3 reads CASTLGQGVNQPQHF. In DNA, the CDR3 is TGTGCCAGCACCCTGGGACAGGGGGTCAATCAGCCCCAGCATTTT.